These T cell receptor beta chains were read from a single sample in a study of blood T cell repertoires in COVID-19. Produced via immunoSEQ multiplex PCR; TCRdb's table is partial and in-frame only. The data hold about 290,000 clones, with roughly 90% observed a single time. The sample taken for sequencing was peripheral blood. The receptors here all came from a man aged 35 to 55 with acute or convalescent COVID-19. The CDR3 runs from the conserved cysteine through the conserved F or W. Each record gives: J gene, V gene, D gene, clone size, CDR3 protein, CDR3 DNA. A D gene is named only where the DNA matches it firmly. Where a row states a size, it is once, few, many or the class of an expanded clone; other rows omit it.

j_gene: TRBJ1-6
v_gene: TRBV9
d_gene: NA
abundance: few
CDR3aa: CASSDHTGSSYNSPLHF
CDR3nt: TGTGCCAGCAGCGACCATACAGGGAGCTCCTATAATTCACCCCTCCACTTT

j_gene: TRBJ1-5
v_gene: TRBV2
d_gene: NA
abundance: NA
CDR3aa: CASRPGTSGQPQHF
CDR3nt: TGTGCCAGCAGACCCGGGACATCTGGCCAGCCCCAGCATTTT

j_gene: TRBJ1-1
v_gene: TRBV4-1
d_gene: TRBD1
abundance: NA
CDR3aa: CASSHKPGQGFDQPEAFF
CDR3nt: TGCGCCAGCAGCCACAAACCGGGACAGGGGTTCGATCAGCCTGAAGCTTTCTTT

j_gene: TRBJ2-2
v_gene: TRBV5-4
d_gene: TRBD2
abundance: NA
CDR3aa: CASSLGGGGRTGELFF
CDR3nt: TGTGCCAGCAGTTTGGGTGGCGGGGGTAGAACCGGGGAGCTGTTTTTT

j_gene: TRBJ1-6
v_gene: TRBV5-1
d_gene: NA
abundance: NA
CDR3aa: CASSSTGHSFGTYNSPLHF
CDR3nt: TGCGCCAGCAGCTCAACGGGACACTCCTTTGGGACCTATAATTCACCCCTCCACTTT

j_gene: TRBJ1-4
v_gene: TRBV7-8
d_gene: NA
abundance: NA
CDR3aa: CASSRGPGMGTNEKLFF
CDR3nt: TGTGCCAGCAGCCGAGGCCCAGGGATGGGTACTAATGAAAAACTGTTTTTT

j_gene: TRBJ2-7
v_gene: TRBV7-6
d_gene: NA
abundance: NA
CDR3aa: CASSTSREGEQYF
CDR3nt: TGTGCCAGCAGCACTTCACGGGAAGGCGAGCAGTACTTC

j_gene: TRBJ1-2
v_gene: TRBV29-1
d_gene: TRBD1
abundance: NA
CDR3aa: CSVEKGGQPLYGYTF
CDR3nt: TGCAGCGTTGAAAAGGGGGGACAGCCGCTCTATGGCTACACCTTC

j_gene: TRBJ1-2
v_gene: TRBV2
d_gene: NA
abundance: NA
CDR3aa: CASKEGDTYYGYTF
CDR3nt: TGTGCCAGCAAAGAAGGGGACACATACTATGGCTACACCTTC

j_gene: TRBJ1-2
v_gene: TRBV10-1
d_gene: TRBD1
abundance: NA
CDR3aa: CASSPGQGTYGYTF
CDR3nt: TGCGCCAGCAGCCCCGGACAGGGGACCTATGGCTACACCTTC

j_gene: TRBJ1-2
v_gene: TRBV7-2
d_gene: NA
abundance: few
CDR3aa: CASSSTGSSNYGYTF
CDR3nt: TGTGCCAGCAGCTCCACAGGGTCCTCTAACTATGGCTACACCTTC

j_gene: TRBJ1-1
v_gene: TRBV7-8
d_gene: TRBD1
abundance: once
CDR3aa: CASSRDRDTEAFF
CDR3nt: TGTGCCAGCAGCCGGGACAGGGACACTGAAGCTTTCTTT

j_gene: TRBJ1-1
v_gene: TRBV6-5
d_gene: TRBD1
abundance: NA
CDR3aa: CASSRQGNTEAFF
CDR3nt: TGTGCCAGCAGCCGACAGGGAAACACTGAAGCTTTCTTT

j_gene: TRBJ2-7
v_gene: TRBV12-3/TRBV12-4
d_gene: TRBD1
abundance: NA
CDR3aa: CASTGTEDYEQYF
CDR3nt: TGTGCCAGTACCGGGACAGAGGACTACGAGCAGTACTTC

j_gene: TRBJ1-5
v_gene: TRBV10-3
d_gene: TRBD1
abundance: NA
CDR3aa: CAISLQGEGQPQHF
CDR3nt: TGTGCCATCTCCTTACAGGGGGAGGGTCAGCCCCAGCATTTT

j_gene: TRBJ1-1
v_gene: TRBV10-3
d_gene: NA
abundance: NA
CDR3aa: CAISNRGAGNTEAFF
CDR3nt: TGTGCCATCAGTAACCGGGGGGCCGGGAACACTGAAGCTTTCTTT

j_gene: TRBJ1-1
v_gene: TRBV19
d_gene: NA
abundance: NA
CDR3aa: CASSIAHGGTEAFF
CDR3nt: TGTGCCAGTAGTATAGCCCACGGGGGGACTGAAGCTTTCTTT

j_gene: TRBJ1-2
v_gene: TRBV6-4
d_gene: TRBD1
abundance: NA
CDR3aa: CASSDSSRGTGYTF
CDR3nt: TGTGCCAGCAGTGACTCGTCCAGGGGGACTGGCTACACCTTC

j_gene: TRBJ1-1
v_gene: TRBV5-8
d_gene: NA
abundance: NA
CDR3aa: CASSPTPGRNTEAFF
CDR3nt: TGTGCCAGCAGCCCCACCCCGGGTAGGAACACTGAAGCTTTCTTT

j_gene: TRBJ2-7
v_gene: TRBV6-1
d_gene: TRBD1
abundance: NA
CDR3aa: CASSELGGEDEQYF
CDR3nt: TGTGCCAGCAGTGAACTAGGGGGCGAGGACGAGCAGTACTTC

j_gene: TRBJ1-4
v_gene: TRBV15
d_gene: NA
abundance: NA
CDR3aa: CATSRKRLQGSEKLFF
CDR3nt: TGTGCCACCAGCAGAAAACGGCTACAGGGAAGCGAAAAACTGTTTTTT

j_gene: TRBJ2-7
v_gene: TRBV4-2
d_gene: TRBD1
abundance: NA
CDR3aa: CASSQEWDSTYEQYF
CDR3nt: TGTGCCAGCAGCCAAGAATGGGACAGTACCTACGAGCAGTACTTC

j_gene: TRBJ2-1
v_gene: TRBV6-1
d_gene: NA
abundance: NA
CDR3aa: CASSEGTGDYNEQFF
CDR3nt: TGTGCCAGCAGTGAGGGTACCGGGGACTACAATGAGCAGTTCTTC

j_gene: TRBJ2-1
v_gene: TRBV12-3/TRBV12-4
d_gene: NA
abundance: NA
CDR3aa: CASSRTGYEQFF
CDR3nt: TGTGCCAGCAGCCGAACGGGATATGAGCAGTTCTTC

j_gene: TRBJ1-6
v_gene: TRBV3-1/TRBV3-2
d_gene: NA
abundance: few
CDR3aa: CASSQNPGHEHF
CDR3nt: TGTGCCAGCAGCCAGAATCCGGGACATGAACACTTT

j_gene: TRBJ1-1
v_gene: TRBV7-2
d_gene: NA
abundance: NA
CDR3aa: CASSPNAVNTEAFF
CDR3nt: TGTGCCAGCAGCCCTAACGCGGTTAACACTGAAGCTTTCTTT